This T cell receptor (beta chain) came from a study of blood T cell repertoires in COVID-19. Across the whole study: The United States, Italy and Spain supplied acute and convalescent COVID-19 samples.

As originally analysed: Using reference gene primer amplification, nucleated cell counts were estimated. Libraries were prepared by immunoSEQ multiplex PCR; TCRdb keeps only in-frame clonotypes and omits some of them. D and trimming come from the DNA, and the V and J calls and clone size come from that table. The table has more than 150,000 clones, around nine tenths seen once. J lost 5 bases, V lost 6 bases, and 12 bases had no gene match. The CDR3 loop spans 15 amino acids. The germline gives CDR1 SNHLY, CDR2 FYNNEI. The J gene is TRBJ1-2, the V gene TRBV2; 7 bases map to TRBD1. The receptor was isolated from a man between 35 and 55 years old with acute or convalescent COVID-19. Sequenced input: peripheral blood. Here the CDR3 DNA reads TGTGCCAGCAGGACGGACCGGGACAGAATTTATGGCTACACCTTC. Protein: CASRTDRDRIYGYTF.